This is a list of T cell receptor beta chains from one sample in a study of lymphopenia after photon versus proton radiotherapy. The protocol was immunoSEQ multiplex PCR, while the TCRdb copy is restricted to in-frame clones and leaves out a portion. The sample has 53,000 or so clones, around four fifths seen once. The starting material was peripheral blood, obtained from a patient treated with photon-based radiotherapy. Receptors were obtained from a middle-aged man with gastric cancer. CDR3s include the opening cysteine and the closing phenylalanine or tryptophan. A D gene is named only where the DNA matches it firmly. The size entry is marked missing in some rows and otherwise reads once, few, many or a size class.

J gene	clone size	V gene	D gene	CDR3 DNA	CDR3 protein
TRBJ2-1	.	TRBV2	.	TGTGCCAGCAGCGCCCGTTGGTCAAAGCGGTATGAGCAGTTCTTC	CASSARWSKRYEQFF
TRBJ2-7	.	TRBV28	.	TGTGCCAGCAGTTTAGTTACCTCCTACGAGCAGTACTTC	CASSLVTSYEQYF
TRBJ1-2	.	TRBV2	.	TGTGCCAGCAGTGAAGCGCAGGGGTTTGGCTACACCTTC	CASSEAQGFGYTF
TRBJ2-1	few	TRBV27	TRBD2	TGTGCCAGCAGTCCCACTAGCGGGAGGAGTGAGCAGTTCTTC	CASSPTSGRSEQFF
TRBJ2-3	.	TRBV27	.	TGTGCCAGCAGTACGGGACCCCTGGCGCAGTATTTT	CASSTGPLAQYF
TRBJ1-2	.	TRBV5-1	.	TGCGCCAGCAGCTTGGCCGAGGGGCGAGGTGGCTACACCTTC	CASSLAEGRGGYTF
TRBJ2-3	.	TRBV6-5	TRBD1	TGTGCCAGCAGTTACGACAGGGGATTCACAGATACGCAGTATTTT	CASSYDRGFTDTQYF
TRBJ1-2	.	TRBV28	.	TGTGCCAGCAGTTCCCTGCGCAGGGGAGGCTATGGCTACACCTTC	CASSSLRRGGYGYTF
TRBJ2-3	.	TRBV4-1	TRBD2	TGCGCCAGCAGCCCGGTAGCGGGAGATACGCAGTATTTT	CASSPVAGDTQYF
TRBJ2-7	.	TRBV7-2	.	TGTGCCAGCAGCACGGACGACTACGAGCAGTACTTC	CASSTDDYEQYF
TRBJ2-2	once	TRBV9	.	TGTGCCAGCAGCGTAGCCCCCGGGGCCGGCAGCTCGAACACCGGGGAGCTGTTTTTT	CASSVAPGAGSSNTGELFF
TRBJ2-4	few	TRBV18	.	TGTGCCAGCTCACCAAATGAGGGGGTAGCCAAAAACATTCAGTACTTC	CASSPNEGVAKNIQYF
TRBJ1-2	.	TRBV29-1	TRBD1	TGCAGCGCCAGGGGGCAGGGTGGTGGCTACACCTTC	CSARGQGGGYTF
TRBJ1-1	.	TRBV6-5	TRBD1	TGTGCCAGCACCCGGACAGGGCCTGTCACTGAAGCTTTCTTT	CASTRTGPVTEAFF
TRBJ2-1	once	TRBV2	.	TGTGCCAGCAGCGCAGGGTTGGGGTCCCCCAATGAGCAGTTCTTC	CASSAGLGSPNEQFF
TRBJ2-1	.	TRBV6-1	.	TGTGCCAGCAGTGAATCCGGGACCAGGAGGAATGAGCAATTCTTC	CASSESGTRRNEQFF
TRBJ2-1	.	TRBV5-6	TRBD1	TGTGCCAGCAGCTTGGTGCGGACAGGGAATGTCAGGAATGAGCAGTTCTTC	CASSLVRTGNVRNEQFF
TRBJ1-1	.	TRBV29-1	TRBD1	TGCAGCGTCGCGGGGACAGGGGGCTTTCGGGACACTGAAGCTTTCTTT	CSVAGTGGFRDTEAFF
TRBJ2-3	.	TRBV5-4	.	TGTGCCAGCAGCCTCCAGATGACTAGCACAGATACGCAGTATTTT	CASSLQMTSTDTQYF
TRBJ1-1	.	TRBV19	TRBD1	TGTGCCAGTACCGAGGACAGGGGGCTAAACACTGAAGCTTTCTTT	CASTEDRGLNTEAFF
TRBJ1-1	.	TRBV2	TRBD1	TGTGCCAGCAGTGAGCTTGCCCAGGGGGCACCGAACACTGAAGCTTTCTTT	CASSELAQGAPNTEAFF
TRBJ1-1	medium-sized	TRBV7-2	.	TGTGCCAGCAGCTTCACAAACACTGAAGCTTTCTTT	CASSFTNTEAFF
TRBJ1-1	few	TRBV7-2	TRBD1	TGTGCCAGCAGGATAGACAGGGGGCAGGCTTTCTTT	CASRIDRGQAFF
TRBJ2-1	.	TRBV7-6	TRBD1	TGTGCCAGCAGCGCCCCACAGGGGGCCAATGAGCAGTTCTTC	CASSAPQGANEQFF
TRBJ2-7	.	TRBV9	TRBD1	TGTGCCAGCAAAATAGGGAGTGGACAGGAGCTATCCTACGAGCAGTACTTC	CASKIGSGQELSYEQYF
TRBJ2-5	.	TRBV6-6	.	TGTGCCAGCAGTTACGGGGAAGACCTGTACCAAGAGACCCAGTACTTC	CASSYGEDLYQETQYF
TRBJ1-1	.	TRBV11-2	.	TGTGCCAGCAGCTTAGGAATGCGCGACACTGAAGCTTTCTTT	CASSLGMRDTEAFF
TRBJ1-5	.	TRBV6-5	.	TGTGCCAGCAATACAGGGATCTATCAGCCCCAGCATTTT	CASNTGIYQPQHF
TRBJ1-2	few	TRBV6-5	.	TGTGCCAGCAGTTCGACAGGTGATTTCTTCTATGGCTACACCTTC	CASSSTGDFFYGYTF
TRBJ1-1	.	TRBV7-9	.	TGTGCCAGCAGCTTAGAATCGGGGAACACTGAAGCTTTCTTT	CASSLESGNTEAFF
TRBJ2-1	.	TRBV2	TRBD2	TGTGCCAGCCCCGCGGGAGAATTGAACAATGAGCAGTTCTTC	CASPAGELNNEQFF
TRBJ1-1	.	TRBV9	TRBD1	TGTGCCAGCAGCGTCCACTCGGGACAGGAGAACACTGAAGCTTTCTTT	CASSVHSGQENTEAFF
TRBJ2-1	.	TRBV7-9	TRBD1	TGTGCCAGCAGCTCTGAATCAGGGGGCCGTGAGCAGTTCTTC	CASSSESGGREQFF
TRBJ1-2	.	TRBV19	.	TGTGCCAGTAGTCCTGGGACGGAGGTTAACTATGGCTACACCTTC	CASSPGTEVNYGYTF
TRBJ2-1	once	TRBV27	TRBD2	TGTGCCACCGCACCGACTAGCGGGGCCTACAATGAGCAGTTCTTC	CATAPTSGAYNEQFF
TRBJ2-3	.	TRBV28	TRBD2	TGTGCCAGCAGTCCCCCCCGGACTAGCGGGAGGGAAGATACGCAGTATTTT	CASSPPRTSGREDTQYF
TRBJ1-1	.	TRBV30	.	TGTGCCACCAAGGGGACCATGAACACTGAAGCTTTCTTT	CATKGTMNTEAFF
TRBJ2-2	.	TRBV27	TRBD1	TGTGCCAGCATGACAGGGGGGAACACCGGGGAGCTGTTTTTT	CASMTGGNTGELFF
TRBJ1-4	.	TRBV5-1	.	TGCGCCAGCAGCTTCCGGGACTCCCGACTGGATGAAAAACTGTTTTTT	CASSFRDSRLDEKLFF
TRBJ2-7	.	TRBV11-1	TRBD1	TGTGCCAGCAGCCCCCGCCCCGGGACAGCCTCCTACGAGCAGTACTTC	CASSPRPGTASYEQYF
TRBJ2-5	medium-sized	TRBV13	.	TGTGCCAGCAGCTTAAGTCTAGTGGGGACCCAGTACTTC	CASSLSLVGTQYF
TRBJ2-7	.	TRBV7-2	TRBD2	TGTGCCAGCAGCGTGACTAGCGGGGCCTTTTCGAAGCAGTACTTC	CASSVTSGAFSKQYF
TRBJ1-5	.	TRBV19	TRBD1	TGTGCCAGTAGTATAGCAAGGACAGGTGGATATAGCAATCAGCCCCAGCATTTT	CASSIARTGGYSNQPQHF
TRBJ2-1	.	TRBV11-2	.	TGTGCCAGCAGCTCGGTCCGGGGGTCCTACAATGAGCAGTTCTTC	CASSSVRGSYNEQFF
TRBJ2-2	.	TRBV5-8	TRBD2	TGTGCCAGCAGCTTGGAGGCTAGCGGGAGGGCCAACGGGGAGCTGTTTTTT	CASSLEASGRANGELFF
TRBJ1-2	.	TRBV27	TRBD1	TGTGCCAGCAGTTTCAACAGGGGCGCGTATGGCTACACCTTC	CASSFNRGAYGYTF
TRBJ2-1	.	TRBV4-3	.	TGCGCCAGCAGCCAGGCGTCCTACAATGAGCAGTTCTTC	CASSQASYNEQFF
TRBJ2-3	.	TRBV29-1	.	TGCAGCGCTGCAAGCGGGTCAAGTCAGTATTTT	CSAASGSSQYF
TRBJ2-2	.	TRBV27	.	TGTGCCAGCAGTTTCCTCCCCGGGGAGCTGTTTTTT	CASSFLPGELFF
TRBJ2-5	.	TRBV7-2	TRBD1	TGTGCCAGCAGCACTGGACAGGGGAGGGAGACCCAGTACTTC	CASSTGQGRETQYF
TRBJ1-2	.	TRBV7-2	.	TGTGCCAGCAGCCCTCCCCCTCCAGCTAACTATGGCTACACCTTC	CASSPPPPANYGYTF
TRBJ2-1	.	TRBV5-1	TRBD2	TGCGCCAGCAGCTCCCTCCTCCTCACTAGCGGGAGCGGAAATGAGCAGTTCTTC	CASSSLLLTSGSGNEQFF
TRBJ1-1	.	TRBV18	.	TGTGCCAGCTCACCTAATACAGGGAACACTGAAGCTTTCTTT	CASSPNTGNTEAFF